This TCR beta chain was identified in a study of T cells expressing NK-cell markers. The overall study: The eight sequenced donors comprised seven who were HCMV-seropositive and one who was seronegative.

TCRdb re-called the 5' RACE reads, yielding one record per CDR3 amino acid sequence without DNA. The table for this sample gives about 430,000 distinct CDR3 sequences. Study findings and constraints: A range of roughly 1.0-8% of CD8+ T cells consisted of dominant NKG2C+ clonotypes in a handful of donors. These same clonotypes (in a few donors) also led the CD3+CD56-NKG2C+ fraction.

Note on this clonotype: The antigen is not known.

The specimen was blood T cells: a sorted CD56 or NKG2C T cell subset, CD4+ or CD8+ T cells, or bulk PBMC T cells (not recorded which). The TCR comes from a woman aged 45-65 years in good health.

CDR3 sequence: CASSLVGPYEQYF. The chain combines TRBV5-1 with TRBJ2-7; TCRdb returns TRBD1, unconfirmable since there is no DNA. CDR1 and CDR2 (germline): SGHRS, YFSETQ. The CDR3 runs 13 residues.